This T cell receptor beta chain was captured in a study of T-cell reconstitution after alpha-beta-depleted transplantation in children. Broader study findings: The main origin of T-cell counts and diversity one year after transplant was newly produced T cells.

This clonotype has a count of ten or more. Its matching antigen is unknown. Unique molecular identifiers were used in preparing the TCRbeta library. Using its own MiXCR run on the PCR reads, TCRdb lists one record per CDR3 protein. The sample consists of 200,000 to 250,000 distinct CDR3 sequences, around 7.8% of them appearing once. CDR1 and CDR2 (germline): MDHEN, SYDVKM. The germline V and J ends were trimmed by 4 bases and 4 bases, with 10 bases remaining between them. The CDR3 sequence is 13 residues long. This TCR derives from a male patient younger than 18 who had a stem cell transplant for acute lymphoblastic leukemia, so the T cells may come from the graft donor. The chain combines TRBV28 with TRBJ1-2; TRBD1 might be the D (5 bases). The material sequenced was PBMCs, mostly from graft donor cells, taken 180 days after TCRalphabeta/CD19-depleted stem cell transplant. The CDR3 region has the DNA TGTGCCAGCAGTTCCCTCGACAGCTATGGCTACACCTTC. Amino acid sequence: CASSSLDSYGYTF.